This TCR beta chain was documented in a study of blood T cell repertoires in COVID-19. Profiled with immunoSEQ multiplex PCR; TCRdb holds only in-frame clones, not every one. There are fewer than 250,000 clones in the sample; roughly 80% occur only once, and around 12% lies in the top ten. The receptor comes from a woman aged 45 to 65 with acute or convalescent COVID-19. Material: peripheral blood.

The CDR3 coding sequence is TGCGCCAGCAGGCCGGGACAGGGGGCCTATGAGCAGTTCTTC. This translates into CASRPGQGAYEQFF. The V call is TRBV5-1, the J call TRBJ2-1; TRBD1 agrees at 12 bases. The length of the CDR3 is 14 residues. With 5 bases clipped from V and 8 bases from J, the junction kept 5 bases outside the gene matches. Per the germline V gene, CDR1 is SGHRS and CDR2 is YFSETQ.